This entry concerns a single T cell receptor beta chain. Its target is unknown. A read error may be the cause here, since a much bigger clone is one base away. The record originates from a study of T cell repertoires in cytomegalovirus infection. Study summary: Recently identified HLA-C-restricted and well-studied HLA-B-restricted CMV epitopes were used. Public TCR beta signatures were indicative of both CMV infection and a matching HLA type.

One entry per CDR3 protein results from TCRdb running MiXCR on the reads. Of 830,000 or so distinct CDR3 sequences in the sample, approximately 29% were seen once. Findings and caveats of the study: Cumulative public TCR beta family frequency identified CMV carriers with the relevant HLA. In two of eight donors, the top clonotype was HLA-C-restricted CMV-specific.

The CDR3 is 13 residues long. This receptor was obtained from a human donor in good health (CMV status not recorded). Some clones in this sample may be carry-over from other donors' samples. The chain couples TRBV12-3 or TRBV12-4 to TRBJ2-7; D possibly corresponds to TRBD1 (6 bases). The source material was cultured CD8+ T cells from PBMCs, sampled from culture after CMV antigen stimulation. The CDR3 is CASSRTGFDEQHF. For the CDR3, the DNA is TGTGCCAGCAGTCGTACAGGGTTCGACGAGCAGCACTTC.